What follows are 27 T cell receptor beta chains derived from one specimen sequenced in a study of cytomegalovirus exposure and HLA in healthy donors (dated by TCRdb to about 2017). Libraries were built with the immunoSEQ multiplex PCR assay. The multiplex PCR relied on a mix of 60 forward primers for TCR Vbeta segments and 13 reverse primers for TCR Jbeta segments. TCRdb mirrors the immuneACCESS table, restricted to in-frame sequences. Some clones are absent from its copies; in checked studies, under half trace to an unresolved V gene, and the reason for the others is unknown. For this sample there are around 200,000 clones; roughly 89% appear just once. The ten most abundant clones make up more than 0.8% of the sample. Sequences were obtained from PBMCs. The origin of the receptors is a woman in her late teens or twenties in good health and CMV-seronegative.

This chain uses TRBV7-8 with TRBJ2-1; D gene unclear. There are 12 residues in the CDR3. V lost 5 bases to trimming and J lost 6 bases, with 8 bases between them. Germline CDR1 SGHVS, CDR2 FQNEAQ. CDR3 DNA: TGTGCCAGCAGCCACAAGTCCAATGAGCAGTTCTTC. Its translation is CASSHKSNEQFF.

CDR3 sequence: CASSAGQHLNTEAFF. Written as DNA, the CDR3 is TGTGCCAGCTCAGCGGGACAGCATTTGAACACTGAAGCTTTCTTT. The chain is built from TRBV18 and TRBJ1-1, with 7 bases fitting TRBD1. V trimming: 5 bases; J trimming: 0 bases; junction bases outside the gene matches: 6. The CDR3 runs to 15 residues. The germline V gene has CDR1 KGHSH and CDR2 LQKENI.

V gene TRBV6-4 combines with J gene TRBJ2-3; 7 bases line up with TRBD2. In germline, CDR1 is MRHNA, CDR2 SNTAGT. The length of the CDR3 is 16 residues. J was trimmed by 1 base and V by 5 bases; bases with no gene match: 9. CDR3 sequence: CASSYRTSHRTDTQYF. DNA for the CDR3: TGTGCCAGCAGTTATCGGACTAGTCATCGCACAGATACGCAGTATTTT.

This clone was seen more than once but under ten times. This chain connects TRBV4-1 to TRBJ1-2; D is possibly TRBD1 (5 bases). Germline CDR1 and CDR2: MGHRA and YSYEKL. V lost 3 bases, J lost 1 base, and 9 bases lay in between. The CDR3 totals 14 residues. CDR3: CASSQGGRNYGYTF. In DNA form, the CDR3 reads TGCGCCAGCAGCCAGGGGGGACGTAACTATGGCTACACCTTC.

The genes are TRBV9 and TRBJ2-1, with D tentatively TRBD1 (7 bases). In germline, CDR1 is SGDLS, CDR2 YYNGEE. The CDR3 runs 14 residues. V was pared by 4 bases and J by 5 bases, with 13 bases between. CDR3 amino acids: CASSFRGTDNEQFF. As DNA, the CDR3 is TGTGCCAGCAGCTTCCGCGGGACAGACAATGAGCAGTTCTTC.

This clone was recorded a few times. This sequence joins TRBV19 and TRBJ1-6, with 7 bases matching TRBD1. J was trimmed by 0 bases and V by 5 bases; bases with no gene match: 4. This CDR3 has 16 residues. Germline V gives CDR1 LNHDA, CDR2 SQIVND (reference sequence). The CDR3 bases are TGTGCCAGTAGTCCACAGGGGCCCTCCTATAATTCACCCCTCCACTTT. Translating gives CASSPQGPSYNSPLHF.

The V call is TRBV6-5, the J call TRBJ1-5; no definite D call. The CDR3 runs 14 residues. V shed 5 bases and J shed 1 base, with 9 bases lying between them. Germline V CDR1 and CDR2: MNHEY, SVGAGI. The CDR3 reads CASSDTWSNQPQHF. The CDR3, as DNA: TGTGCCAGCAGTGACACATGGAGCAATCAGCCCCAGCATTTT.

The V gene is TRBV10-1, the J gene TRBJ2-1, with D uncertain. Germline-derived CDR1 and CDR2 are WNHNN and SYGVQD (reference sequence). With 1 base removed from V and 0 bases from J, the gap between germline ends came to 10 bases. The CDR3 totals 16 residues. CDR3 sequence reads: CASSEYGWSSYNEQFF. CDR3 DNA: TGCGCCAGCAGTGAGTACGGCTGGAGCTCCTACAATGAGCAGTTCTTC.

The chain recombines TRBV7-2 with TRBJ1-1; D gene unclear. CDR3 size: 15 residues. Germline V gene sequence: CDR1 SGHTA, CDR2 FQGNSA. V was trimmed by 1 base and J by 6 bases, leaving 15 bases between them. CDR3 bases: TGTGCCAGCAGCTTAGTTTGGCAGTCTGGTTCTGAAGCTTTCTTT. Protein sequence: CASSLVWQSGSEAFF.

The chain is built from TRBV28 and TRBJ1-4, with a possible D match to TRBD1 (5 bases). Trimming took 6 bases from V and 2 from J, leaving 19 bases between them. The germline gives CDR1 MDHEN, CDR2 SYDVKM. The CDR3 is 17 amino acids. DNA of the CDR3: TGTGCCAGCAGCCCCCCCAGGGTTGGGCCGACTAATGAAAAACTGTTTTTT. Amino acids: CASSPPRVGPTNEKLFF. The variable domain in full, completed from reference TRBV28 and TRBJ1-4, reads DVKVTQSSRYLVKRTGEKVFLECVQDMDHENMFWYRQDPGLGLRLIYFSYDVKMKEKGDIPEGYSVSREKKERFSLILESASTNQTSMYLCASSPPRVGPTNEKLFFGSGTQLSVL.

This clone was found a few times. J is TRBJ2-7 and V is TRBV2; TRBD1 matches at 10 bases. In germline, CDR1 is SNHLY, CDR2 FYNNEI. V was pared by 5 bases and J by 7 bases, with 8 bases of the junction left unmatched. This CDR3 region has 14 residues. The CDR3, as DNA: TGTGCCAGCAGTCCGGGACAGGGGATGGGGGAGCAGTACTTC. It codes for CASSPGQGMGEQYF. The variable domain in full, completed from reference TRBV2 and TRBJ2-7, reads EPEVTQTPSHQVTQMGQEVILRCVPISNHLYFYWYRQILGQKVEFLVSFYNNEISEKSEIFDDQFSVERPDGSNFTLKIRSTKLEDSAMYFCASSPGQGMGEQYFGPGTRLTVT.

The rearrangement uses TRBV11-2 and TRBJ2-1; 9 bases are a match to TRBD1. The germline V gene has CDR1 SGHAT and CDR2 FQNNGV. The trim removed 3 bases at V and 10 bases at J, leaving 10 bases unmatched. CDR3 length: 15 residues. CDR3 residues: CASSLTSGTGIEQFF. CDR3 nucleotide sequence: TGTGCCAGCAGCTTGACCTCCGGGACAGGGATAGAGCAGTTCTTC.

Concerning this clone itself: The same CDR3 arises from other DNA sequences in this sample as well. The gene calls are TRBV10-2 and TRBJ2-1; 12 bases are a match to TRBD2. The CDR3 runs to 14 residues. Germline CDR1 and CDR2: WSHSY and SAAADI. With V trimmed by 6 bases and J by 3 bases, 0 bases remained unmatched. CDR3 nucleotides: TGCGCCAGCAGACTAGCGGGAGGCTACAATGAGCAGTTCTTC. Translation gives CASRLAGGYNEQFF.

Of note for this clone: Additional DNA sequences in this sample encode the identical CDR3. The chain links TRBV5-1 to TRBJ2-7, with a weak D call TRBD2 (5 bases). Germline lookup yields CDR1 SGHRS and CDR2 YFSETQ. V gave up 0 bases and J gave up 1 base, with 8 bases separating them. This CDR3 comprises 14 residues. The CDR3 spells CASSLVGGSYEQYF. Here the CDR3 DNA reads TGCGCCAGCAGCTTGGTGGGCGGGTCCTACGAGCAGTACTTC.

This chain connects TRBV4-1 to TRBJ2-7, with D possibly matching TRBD2 (6 bases). Trimming removed 1 base at V and 2 bases at J, with 12 bases between. The germline CDR1 and CDR2 sequences are MGHRA and YSYEKL. This CDR3 has 15 residues. CDR3 sequence (DNA): TGCGCCAGCAGCCAAGGGTTAGCGGCTCCCTACGAGCAGTACTTC. It yields the protein CASSQGLAAPYEQYF.

This clone showed up just a few times. The V call is TRBV15, the J call TRBJ2-3; tentative D call: TRBD1 (6 bases). Germline V lookup: CDR1 LNHNV, CDR2 YYDKDF (reference sequence). V shed 4 bases and J shed 4 bases, with 18 bases lying between them. This CDR3 comprises 16 residues. The CDR3 nucleotides read TGTGCCACCAGCAAAAGAATTGGGGGCTCGGCAGATACGCAGTATTTT. Its protein product is CATSKRIGGSADTQYF.

The gene calls are TRBV7-2 and TRBJ2-7, with 9 bases lining up with TRBD2. V shed 5 bases and J 2 bases; nucleotides not matched to a gene: 7. Germline V CDR1 and CDR2: SGHTA, FQGNSA. The CDR3 consists of 15 residues. CDR3 coding DNA: TGTGCCAGCAGCCCGTCGACTAGCGGCACCTACGAGCAGTACTTC. Its protein is CASSPSTSGTYEQYF.

CDR3 amino acids: CASSSSGTGMYEQYF. The DNA of the CDR3 is TGTGCCAGTAGTAGCTCTGGGACAGGGATGTACGAGCAGTACTTC. The chain uses TRBV19 and TRBJ2-7; TRBD1 matches 9 bases. Germline-derived CDR1 and CDR2 are LNHDA and SQIVND (reference sequence). CDR3 length equals 15 residues. J gave up 4 bases and V 4 bases, and 8 bases lay outside the gene matches.

The rearrangement uses TRBV9 and TRBJ2-7, with 7 nucleotides matching TRBD1. Trimming took 0 bases from V and 5 from J; bases not matched to a gene: 5. Germline V CDR1 and CDR2: SGDLS, YYNGEE. This CDR3 contains 14 residues. Here the CDR3 reads CASSVDRGPDEQYF. The CDR3 region has the DNA TGTGCCAGCAGCGTAGATAGGGGGCCTGACGAGCAGTACTTC.

Comment on this clone: Other DNA sequences of this sample code for an identical CDR3. DNA of the CDR3: TGTGCCAGCAGTTTAACACCAGGGGCCGACGAGCAGTACTTC. Translated: CASSLTPGADEQYF. J is TRBJ2-7 and V is TRBV6-5; tentative D call: TRBD1 (6 bases). CDR3 length equals 14 residues. Per germline, CDR1 MNHEY and CDR2 SVGAGI. The V end was cut by 4 bases, the J end by 5 bases, with 15 bases between.

This clone was counted a single time. The rearrangement joins TRBV7-6 to TRBJ2-1, with 10 bases fitting TRBD2. Germline trimming cut 5 bases from V and 6 bases from J; bases unmatched to any gene: 10. The CDR3 consists of 16 residues. Germline V CDR1 and CDR2: SGHVS, FNYEAQ. CDR3 amino acids: CASSAQRGGVPNEQFF. CDR3 nucleotide sequence: TGTGCCAGCAGCGCCCAGCGGGGGGGCGTTCCCAATGAGCAGTTCTTC.

The V gene is TRBV4-3, the J gene TRBJ1-2; TRBD1 agrees at 7 bases. This CDR3 region has 14 residues. The ends lost 0 bases at V and 2 bases at J; junction bases unmatched: 0. CDR1 is LGHNA and CDR2 is YSLEER in the germline V gene. This CDR3 is CASSQETGNYGYTF. The DNA of the CDR3 is TGCGCCAGCAGCCAAGAGACAGGGAACTATGGCTACACCTTC.

The chain has TRBV7-2 and TRBJ2-7; maybe TRBD2 (6 bases). CDR1 is SGHTA and CDR2 is FQGNSA in the germline V gene. The CDR3 runs 13 residues. Deletions cut 8 bases from V and 3 bases from J, with 14 bases between. The CDR3 DNA sequence: TGTGCCAGCCTTCTCCTAGCGAGCTACGAGCAGTACTTC. It translates to CASLLLASYEQYF.

V usage is TRBV11-2 and J usage is TRBJ2-7, with D tentatively TRBD1 (5 bases). Germline V lookup: CDR1 SGHAT, CDR2 FQNNGV. Deletions cut 0 bases from V and 2 bases from J, with 17 bases between. The CDR3 is 17 residues long. CDR3 loop: CASSLDRERYNAYEQYF. In nucleotides, the CDR3 is TGTGCCAGCAGCTTAGACAGGGAACGTTATAATGCCTACGAGCAGTACTTC.

The chain carries TRBV6-5 and TRBJ2-7; the D is unclear. The CDR3 spans 12 residues. V was shortened by 6 bases and J by 9 bases, with 15 bases between the two germline ends. Germline loops: CDR1 MNHEY, CDR2 SVGAGI. The chain's CDR3 is CASSNRLPGQYF. The DNA for the CDR3 is TGTGCCAGCAGCAATCGACTTCCCGGGCAGTACTTC.

This sequence joins TRBV27 and TRBJ1-2, with 9 bases matching TRBD1. The CDR3 contains 15 residues. Germline values: CDR1 MNHEY, CDR2 SMNVEV (reference sequence). Unmatched junction bases numbered 10, after V lost 3 bases and J lost 8 bases. CDR3 residues: CASSFSIQGAQGYTF. CDR3 nucleotide sequence: TGTGCCAGCAGTTTTTCGATACAGGGGGCGCAGGGCTACACCTTC.

This clone occurred once. This CDR3 reads CASSLGGGNTGELFF. CDR3 DNA: TGTGCCAGCAGCTTGGGGGGCGGGAACACCGGGGAGCTGTTTTTT. The J gene is TRBJ2-2, the V gene TRBV5-4, with TRBD1 as a possible D gene (5 bases). The V end lost 0 bases, the J end lost 1 base, and 7 bases lay between the germline ends. Germline loops: CDR1 SGHNT, CDR2 YYREEE (reference sequence). The length of the CDR3 is 15 residues.